Presented here are 22 T cell receptor beta chains from one specimen sequenced in a study of T cells in tumors after PD-1 blockade. TCRdb keeps only in-frame clones here, not all; method: immunoSEQ multiplex PCR. The sample consists of 7,000 to 10,000 clones, 62% of them appearing once. Specified time point: second of two post-therapy site-matched biopsies two to three months apart. The source was tumor tissue, collected after anti-PD-1 treatment. Source of these receptors: a human donor with basal cell carcinoma.

The chain joins TRBV5-6 to TRBJ2-1; TRBD2 agrees at 8 bases. J gave up 7 bases and V 1 base, and 10 bases lay outside the gene matches. This CDR3 is 16 amino acids long. Germline CDR1 reads SGHDT; CDR2 reads YYEEEE. The CDR3 DNA reads as TGTGCCAGCAGCTTGCCCCCCGGGGGGGATGGGAATGAGCAGTTCTTC. The encoded protein is CASSLPPGGDGNEQFF.

The rearrangement links TRBV19 to TRBJ2-1, with TRBD1 as a possible D gene (6 bases). Germline CDR1 LNHDA, CDR2 SQIVND (reference sequence). V lost 4 bases, J lost 7 bases, and 8 bases lay in between. There are 12 residues in the CDR3. The CDR3 sequence: CASSNRANEQFF. The CDR3 DNA follows: TGTGCCAGTAGTAACAGGGCTAATGAGCAGTTCTTC.

The chain couples TRBV12-3 or TRBV12-4 to TRBJ1-2, with TRBD1 as a possible D gene (5 bases). The CDR3 runs 13 residues. The V end was cut by 5 bases, the J end by 7 bases, with 14 bases between. DNA of the CDR3: TGTGCCAGCAGTACACACCCCGACAGTGGCTACACCTTC. It encodes CASSTHPDSGYTF.

The CDR3 nucleotides read TGTGCCAGCAGCGAGGGTGGGGGGATATACAATGAGCAGTTCTTC. Protein: CASSEGGGIYNEQFF. The V call is TRBV7-9, the J call TRBJ2-1, with D perhaps matching TRBD2 (6 bases). CDR3 length: 15 amino acids. V lost 5 bases to trimming and J lost 4 bases, with 15 bases between them. Germline V gene sequence: CDR1 SEHNR, CDR2 FQNEAQ (reference sequence).

The chain carries TRBV18 and TRBJ2-2; no reliable D call. The CDR3 covers 13 residues. Trimming stripped 0 bases from V and 7 bases from J, with 6 bases between. Per the germline V gene, CDR1 is KGHSH and CDR2 is LQKENI. This chain's CDR3 is CASSPPRNGELFF. In DNA, the CDR3 is TGTGCCAGCTCACCACCGAGAAACGGGGAGCTGTTTTTT.

This clone is deemed medium-sized. This chain joins TRBV4-1 and TRBJ2-7, with no clear D. This CDR3 contains 15 residues. Germline V gene lookup returns CDR1 MGHRA and CDR2 YSYEKL. Trimming left V 0 bases short and J 3 bases short, with 12 bases between. The CDR3 DNA sequence: TGCGCCAGCAGCCAAGAAGGGTCGGCAGGCTACGAGCAGTACTTC. Its translation: CASSQEGSAGYEQYF.

This clone was counted between two and nine times. This chain joins TRBV21-1 and TRBJ2-6; the listed D gene, TRBD1, was not tested against the DNA. TRBV21-1 is labeled a pseudogene. The CDR3 is made up of 20 amino acids. CDR3 sequence: CASSKFSKGQEFSGANVLTF. The CDR3 DNA reads TGTGCCAGCAGCAAATTCAGCAAAGGACAGGAATTCTCTGGGGCCAACGTCCTGACTTTC.

This sequence joins TRBV7-2 and TRBJ2-5; D is ambiguous. There are 13 residues in the CDR3. Germline assignment: CDR1 SGHTA and CDR2 FQGNSA. Trimming stripped 2 bases from V and 7 bases from J, with 11 bases between. CDR3 DNA: TGTGCCAGCAGCTTACAACTTGAAGGGACCCAGTACTTC. Translated, it gives CASSLQLEGTQYF.

This clone is classed as medium-sized (0.01 to 0.1%). The chain is built from TRBV5-5 and TRBJ2-5; the D is unclear. Germline CDR1 SGHKS, CDR2 YYEKEE (reference sequence). Trimming shortened V by 4 bases and J by 1 base, and 14 bases separated the two germline ends. The CDR3 is 15 amino acids. CDR3 nucleotide sequence: TGTGCCAGCAGCGCAATACCAGTCCTCCAAGAGACCCAGTACTTC. This sequence encodes CASSAIPVLQETQYF.

The CDR3 DNA reads as TGTGCCATCGGGGGGGAGTATGCAGATACGCAGTATTTT. It specifies CAIGGEYADTQYF. The chain is built from TRBV10-3 and TRBJ2-3; TRBD2 agrees at 7 bases. With V trimmed by 8 bases and J by 4 bases, 6 bases remained unmatched. CDR1 is ENHRY, CDR2 SYGVKD, per germline. The CDR3 spans 13 residues.

V usage is TRBV5-1 and J usage is TRBJ2-3; D may be TRBD2 (5 bases). CDR3 size: 16 residues. From germline, CDR1 is SGHRS and CDR2 YFSETQ. V lost 4 bases and J 0 bases, leaving 15 bases between the germline ends. The chain's CDR3 is CASSRRPADSTDTQYF. Here the CDR3 DNA reads TGCGCCAGCAGCAGGAGGCCGGCTGATAGCACAGATACGCAGTATTTT.

This clone was observed a handful of times. The chain combines TRBV5-8 with TRBJ2-1; a weak D match, TRBD1 (6 bases). Per germline, CDR1 SGHTS and CDR2 YDEGEE. This CDR3 contains 15 residues. Trimming cost V 6 bases and J 1 base, with 14 bases left between them. CDR3 residues: CASNRGGLSYNEQFF. For the CDR3, the DNA is TGTGCCAGCAACCGTGGGGGCTTATCCTACAATGAGCAGTTCTTC.

This CDR3 reads CATQGGETQYF. The CDR3 bases are TGCGCCACGCAGGGAGGGGAGACCCAGTACTTC. This sequence joins TRBV5-1 and TRBJ2-5; 7 nucleotides line up with TRBD2. Germline-derived CDR1 and CDR2 are SGHRS and YFSETQ. This CDR3 is built from 11 residues. With 9 bases clipped from V and 5 bases from J, the junction kept 4 bases outside the gene matches. Full variable domain (missing parts from reference TRBV5-1 and TRBJ2-5): KAGVTQTPRYLIKTRGQQVTLSCSPISGHRSVSWYQQTPGQGLQFLFEYFSETQRNKGNFPGRFSGRQFSNSRSEMNVSTLELGDSALYLCATQGGETQYFGPGTRLLVL.

The CDR3 loop is CASSLGGQIGGYTF. The CDR3 region has the DNA TGTGCCAGCAGCTTAGGAGGACAAATAGGCGGCTACACCTTC. The V call is TRBV7-2, the J call TRBJ1-2; possible D gene TRBD1, 5 bases. Per germline, CDR1 SGHTA and CDR2 FQGNSA. The V end was cut by 1 base, the J end by 8 bases, with 14 bases between. There are 14 residues in the CDR3.

The V and J genes are TRBV30 and TRBJ2-2, with D perhaps TRBD1 (5 bases). Looked up from germline, CDR1 is GTSNPN and CDR2 is SVGIG (reference sequence). The CDR3 spans 13 residues. V was shortened by 4 bases and J by 0 bases, with 6 bases between the two germline ends. CDR3 coding DNA: TGTGCCTGGACCAGGGCGAACACCGGGGAGCTGTTTTTT. Translation: CAWTRANTGELFF. Filled out from reference TRBV30 and TRBJ2-2, the complete variable domain reads SQTIHQWPATLVQPVGSPLSLECTVEGTSNPNLYWYRQAAGRGLQLLFYSVGIGQISSEVPQNLSASRPQDRQFILSSKKLLLSDSGFYLCAWTRANTGELFFGEGSRLTVL.

The chain carries TRBV6-5 and TRBJ1-1; 9 bases align to TRBD1. V shed 5 bases and J 4 bases; nucleotides not matched to a gene: 5. Germline values: CDR1 MNHEY, CDR2 SVGAGI. The CDR3 length is 14 residues. The CDR3 DNA reads TGTGCCAGCAGTAAGACAGGGGGGGGCACTGAAGCTTTCTTT. Its translation is CASSKTGGGTEAFF.

The rearrangement links TRBV6-2 or TRBV6-3 to TRBJ1-6; D gene uncertain. The CDR3 sequence is 12 residues long. Trimming shortened V by 8 bases and J by 7 bases, and 9 bases separated the two germline ends. The V gene's germline CDR1 is MNHEY and CDR2 SVGEGT. The CDR3 region is CASCLRNSPLHF. The DNA of the CDR3 is TGTGCCAGCTGCCTCAGGAATTCACCCCTCCACTTT.

The chain employs TRBV20-1 and TRBJ2-7; TRBD1 matches 7 bases. Germline assignment: CDR1 DFQATT and CDR2 SNEGSKA (reference sequence). The CDR3 runs 12 residues. V shed 3 bases, J shed 4 bases, and the junction held 3 bases outside the gene matches. The CDR3 bases are TGCAGTGCTAGTACAGGGGAGTACGAGCAGTACTTC. This translates into CSASTGEYEQYF.

This sequence joins TRBV29-1 and TRBJ2-1; D gene ambiguous. The CDR3 length is 11 residues. Germline values: CDR1 SQVTM, CDR2 ANQGSEA. V lost 7 bases to trimming and J lost 7 bases, with 11 bases between them. The CDR3 region is CSAHHPNEQFF. The DNA for the CDR3 is TGCAGCGCCCACCACCCTAATGAGCAGTTCTTC.

This clone was seen more than once but under ten times. V and J are TRBV9 and TRBJ1-3; TRBD1 matches 7 bases. The V gene's germline CDR1 is SGDLS and CDR2 YYNGEE. The ends lost 4 bases at V and 0 bases at J; junction bases unmatched: 7. The CDR3 runs 16 residues. The CDR3 nucleotides read TGTGCCAGCAGCCCGCGGGGGACAGCCTCTGGAAACACCATATATTTT. This gives the protein CASSPRGTASGNTIYF.

Judged by abundance, this clone is large (0.1 to 1%). V is TRBV4-1 and J is TRBJ1-2; D may be TRBD1 (5 bases). Germline V gives CDR1 MGHRA, CDR2 YSYEKL. Trimming removed 2 bases at V and 6 bases at J, with 22 bases between. The CDR3 consists of 17 residues. The CDR3 here is CASSQTSLGGIGDGYTF. The CDR3 DNA follows: TGCGCCAGCAGCCAAACATCGTTGGGGGGAATCGGCGATGGCTACACCTTC.

In regard to this clone: This may be a read error, as it is one base from a much larger clone. The V call is TRBV5-6, the J call TRBJ2-7; a weak D match, TRBD1 (6 bases). The CDR3 has 11 residues. V lost 0 bases and J lost 8, with 6 bases in between. Germline V gene lookup returns CDR1 SGHDT and CDR2 YYEEEE. The CDR3 DNA sequence: TGTGCCAGCAGCTTGGGGGACAAGCAGTACTTC. It is translated as CASSLGDKQYF. Variable domain in full (rest from reference TRBV5-6 and TRBJ2-7): DAGVTQSPTHLIKTRGQQVTLRCSPKSGHDTVSWYQQALGQGPQFIFQYYEEEERQRGNFPDRFSGHQFPNYSSELNVNALLLGDSALYLCASSLGDKQYFGPGTRLTVT.